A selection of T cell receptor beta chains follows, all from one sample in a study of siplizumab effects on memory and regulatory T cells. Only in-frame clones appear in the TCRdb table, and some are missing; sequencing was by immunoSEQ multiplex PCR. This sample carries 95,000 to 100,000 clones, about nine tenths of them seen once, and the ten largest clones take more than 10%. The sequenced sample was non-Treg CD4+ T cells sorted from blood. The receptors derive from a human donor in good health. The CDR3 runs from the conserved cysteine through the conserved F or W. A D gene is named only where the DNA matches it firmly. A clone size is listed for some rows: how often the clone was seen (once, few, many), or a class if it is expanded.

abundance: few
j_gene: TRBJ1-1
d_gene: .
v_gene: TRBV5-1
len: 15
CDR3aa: CASSLDLTANTEAFF
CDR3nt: TGCGCCAGCAGCTTGGACCTGACAGCGAACACTGAAGCTTTCTTT

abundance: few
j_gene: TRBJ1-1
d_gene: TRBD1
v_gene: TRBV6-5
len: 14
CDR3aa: CASSYSGQGSEAFF
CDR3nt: TGTGCCAGCAGTTACTCGGGACAGGGTTCTGAAGCTTTCTTT

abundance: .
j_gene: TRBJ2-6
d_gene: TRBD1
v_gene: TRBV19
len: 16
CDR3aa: CASSIAGGGGANVLTF
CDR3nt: TGTGCCAGTAGTATAGCAGGGGGCGGTGGGGCCAACGTCCTGACTTTC

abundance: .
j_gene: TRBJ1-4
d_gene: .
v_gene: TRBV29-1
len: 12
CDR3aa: CSVRDFGEKLFF
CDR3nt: TGCAGCGTTCGGGATTTCGGTGAAAAACTGTTTTTT

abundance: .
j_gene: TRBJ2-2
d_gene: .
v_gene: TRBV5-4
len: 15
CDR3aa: CASRSQTANTGELFF
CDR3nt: TGTGCCAGCAGAAGCCAGACCGCGAACACCGGGGAGCTGTTTTTT

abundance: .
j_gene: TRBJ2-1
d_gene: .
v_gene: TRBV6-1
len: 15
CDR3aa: CASSEEGLIYNEQFF
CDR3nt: TGTGCCAGCAGTGAGGAGGGTCTAATCTACAATGAGCAGTTCTTC

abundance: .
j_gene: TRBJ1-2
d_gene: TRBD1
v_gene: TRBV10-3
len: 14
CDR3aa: CAIRTTGGVWGYTF
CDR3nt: TGTGCCATCAGGACGACAGGGGGGGTTTGGGGCTACACCTTC

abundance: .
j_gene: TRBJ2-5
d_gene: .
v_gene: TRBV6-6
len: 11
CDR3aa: CASSLGETQYF
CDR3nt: TGTGCCAGCAGTCTCGGAGAGACCCAGTACTTC

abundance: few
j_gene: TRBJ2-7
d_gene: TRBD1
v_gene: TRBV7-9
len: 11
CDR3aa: CASSSGGEQYF
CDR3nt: TGTGCCAGCAGCTCAGGGGGCGAGCAGTACTTC

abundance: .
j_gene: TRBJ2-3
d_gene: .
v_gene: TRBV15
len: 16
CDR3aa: CATSRAPVGGTDTQYF
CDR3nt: TGTGCCACCAGCAGAGCCCCTGTGGGAGGCACAGATACGCAGTATTTT

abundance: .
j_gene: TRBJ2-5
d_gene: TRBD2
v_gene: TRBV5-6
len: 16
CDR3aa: CASSLRTSGSLETQYF
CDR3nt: TGTGCCAGCAGCTTGCGGACTAGCGGGAGCTTGGAGACCCAGTACTTC

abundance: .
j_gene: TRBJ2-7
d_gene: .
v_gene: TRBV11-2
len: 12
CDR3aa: CASSHPGAEQYF
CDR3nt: TGTGCCAGCAGCCACCCAGGGGCCGAGCAGTACTTC

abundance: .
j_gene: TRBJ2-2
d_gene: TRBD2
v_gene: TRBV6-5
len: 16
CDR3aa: CASSYGTSVDTGELFF
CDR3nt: TGTGCCAGCAGTTACGGAACTAGCGTTGACACCGGGGAGCTGTTTTTT

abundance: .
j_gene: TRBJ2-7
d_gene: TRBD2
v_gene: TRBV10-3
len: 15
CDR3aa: CAISGTSGRANEQYF
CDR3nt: TGTGCCATCAGTGGGACTAGCGGGAGGGCCAACGAGCAGTACTTC

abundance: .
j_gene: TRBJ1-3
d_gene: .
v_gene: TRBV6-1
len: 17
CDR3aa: CASSEADQVLSGNTIYF
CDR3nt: TGTGCCAGCAGTGAAGCGGACCAGGTCCTCTCTGGAAACACCATATATTTT

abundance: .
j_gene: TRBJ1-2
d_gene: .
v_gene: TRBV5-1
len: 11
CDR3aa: CASRSQLGYTF
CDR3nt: TGCGCCAGCAGGAGTCAATTGGGCTACACCTTC

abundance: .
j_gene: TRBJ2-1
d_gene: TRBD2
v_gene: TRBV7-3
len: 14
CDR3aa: CASSSAGLATEQFF
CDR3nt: TGTGCCAGCAGCTCCGCGGGACTAGCGACTGAGCAGTTCTTC

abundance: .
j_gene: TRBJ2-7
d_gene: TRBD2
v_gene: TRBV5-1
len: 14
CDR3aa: CASSLGLAGGEQYF
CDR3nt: TGCGCCAGCAGCTTGGGACTAGCGGGAGGCGAGCAGTACTTC

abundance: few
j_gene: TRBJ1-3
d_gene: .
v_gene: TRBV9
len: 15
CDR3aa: CASSVAQNSGNTIYF
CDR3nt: TGTGCCAGCAGCGTAGCACAGAACTCTGGAAACACCATATATTTT

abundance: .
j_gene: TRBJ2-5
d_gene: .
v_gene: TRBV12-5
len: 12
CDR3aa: CASGLVQETQYF
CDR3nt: TGTGCTAGTGGTTTGGTACAAGAGACCCAGTACTTC

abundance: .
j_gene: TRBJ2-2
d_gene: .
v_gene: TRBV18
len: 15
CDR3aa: CASSPNSLNTGELFF
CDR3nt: TGTGCCAGCTCACCCAACAGCCTTAACACCGGGGAGCTGTTTTTT

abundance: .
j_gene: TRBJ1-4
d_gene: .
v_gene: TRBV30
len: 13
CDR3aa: CAWRNRPNEKLFF
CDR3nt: TGTGCCTGGAGAAACAGGCCTAATGAAAAACTGTTTTTT

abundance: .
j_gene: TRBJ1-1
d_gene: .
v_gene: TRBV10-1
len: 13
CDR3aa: CASSDPGNTEAFF
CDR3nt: TGCGCCAGCAGTGACCCAGGGAACACTGAAGCTTTCTTT

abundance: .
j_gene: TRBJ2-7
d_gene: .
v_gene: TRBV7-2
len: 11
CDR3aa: CASSFLDEQYF
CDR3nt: TGTGCCAGCAGCTTCCTCGACGAGCAGTACTTC

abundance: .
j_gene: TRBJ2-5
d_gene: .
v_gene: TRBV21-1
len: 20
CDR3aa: CASSKFYRRWTPISQETQYF
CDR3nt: TGTGCCAGCAGCAAATTTTATCGGCGGTGGACACCTATTTCCCAAGAGACCCAGTACTTC

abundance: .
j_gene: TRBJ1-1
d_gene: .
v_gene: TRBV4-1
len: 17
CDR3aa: CASSQIDMMALKGEAFF
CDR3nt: TGCGCCAGCAGCCAGATCGACATGATGGCCTTGAAGGGTGAAGCTTTCTTT

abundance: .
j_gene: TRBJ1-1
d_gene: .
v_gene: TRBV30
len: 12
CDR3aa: CAWSRMNTEAFF
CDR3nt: TGTGCCTGGAGCCGGATGAACACTGAAGCTTTCTTT

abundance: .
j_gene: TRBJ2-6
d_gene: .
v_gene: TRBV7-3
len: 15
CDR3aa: CASSLNPSGANVLTF
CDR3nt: TGTGCCAGCAGCCTGAACCCTTCTGGGGCCAACGTCCTGACTTTC

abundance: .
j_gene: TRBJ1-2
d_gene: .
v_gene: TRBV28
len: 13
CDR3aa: CASSLDSHYGYTF
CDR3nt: TGTGCCAGCAGTTTGGACAGCCACTATGGCTACACCTTC

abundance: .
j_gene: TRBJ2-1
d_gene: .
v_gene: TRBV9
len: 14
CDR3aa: CASSPAMDVFEQFF
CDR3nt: TGTGCCAGCAGCCCAGCAATGGACGTTTTTGAGCAGTTCTTC

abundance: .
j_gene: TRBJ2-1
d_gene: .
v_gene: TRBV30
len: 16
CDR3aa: CAWVNRDPPHLHEQFF
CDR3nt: TGTGCCTGGGTTAATCGGGACCCCCCCCACCTACATGAGCAGTTCTTC

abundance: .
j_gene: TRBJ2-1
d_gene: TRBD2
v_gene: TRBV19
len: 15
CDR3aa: CASSARTSGLGEQFF
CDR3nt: TGTGCCAGTAGTGCTCGGACTAGCGGGCTCGGTGAGCAGTTCTTC

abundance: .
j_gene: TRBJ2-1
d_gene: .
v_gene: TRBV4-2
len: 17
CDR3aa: CASSPGTGAGSYNEQFF
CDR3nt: TGTGCCAGCAGCCCCGGGACGGGAGCTGGGTCCTACAATGAGCAGTTCTTC

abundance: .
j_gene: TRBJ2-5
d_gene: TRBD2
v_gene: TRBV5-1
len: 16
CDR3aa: CASSLDRLAGGETQYF
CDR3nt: TGCGCCAGCAGCTTGGACAGACTAGCGGGAGGCGAGACCCAGTACTTC

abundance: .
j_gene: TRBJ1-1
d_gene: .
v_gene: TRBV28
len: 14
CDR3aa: CASSLYREYTEAFF
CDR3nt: TGTGCCAGCAGTTTATATCGTGAATACACTGAAGCTTTCTTT

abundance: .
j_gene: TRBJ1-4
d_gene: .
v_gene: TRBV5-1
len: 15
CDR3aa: CASSLAGGYPEKLFF
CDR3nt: TGCGCCAGCAGCTTGGCCGGGGGCTACCCTGAAAAACTGTTTTTT

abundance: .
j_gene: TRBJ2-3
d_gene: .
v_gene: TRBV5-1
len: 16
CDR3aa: CASSFNVVGRTDTQYF
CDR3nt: TGCGCCAGCAGCTTTAACGTCGTGGGGCGCACAGATACGCAGTATTTT

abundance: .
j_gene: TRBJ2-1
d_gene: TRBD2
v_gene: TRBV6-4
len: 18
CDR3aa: CASSDSMGRGTSYNEQFF
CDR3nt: TGTGCCAGCAGTGACTCGATGGGGAGGGGAACCTCCTACAATGAGCAGTTCTTC

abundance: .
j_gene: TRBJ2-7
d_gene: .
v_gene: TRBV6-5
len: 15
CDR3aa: CASSSGATSPHEQYF
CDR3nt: TGTGCCAGCAGTTCCGGGGCTACATCACCCCACGAGCAGTACTTC

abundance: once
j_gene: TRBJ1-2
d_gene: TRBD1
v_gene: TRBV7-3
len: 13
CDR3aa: CASTMGQGHGYTF
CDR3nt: TGTGCCAGCACAATGGGACAGGGACATGGCTACACCTTC

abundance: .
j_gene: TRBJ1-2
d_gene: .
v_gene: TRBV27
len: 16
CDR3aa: CASSSEGGISNYGYTF
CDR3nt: TGTGCCAGCAGTTCCGAGGGGGGCATAAGCAACTATGGCTACACCTTC

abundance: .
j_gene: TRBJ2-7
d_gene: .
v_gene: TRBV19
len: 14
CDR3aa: CASTLRLGSHEQYF
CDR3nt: TGTGCCAGTACCCTGCGGTTGGGCTCTCATGAGCAGTACTTC

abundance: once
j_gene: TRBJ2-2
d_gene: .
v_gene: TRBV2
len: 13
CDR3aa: CASTRSDQGRLFF
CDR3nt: TGTGCCAGCACGCGTTCTGACCAGGGGAGGCTGTTTTTT

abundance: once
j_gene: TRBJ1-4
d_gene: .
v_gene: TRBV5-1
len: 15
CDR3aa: CASSLKGGLSEKLFF
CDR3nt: TGCGCCAGCAGCTTGAAGGGCGGGCTAAGTGAAAAACTGTTTTTT

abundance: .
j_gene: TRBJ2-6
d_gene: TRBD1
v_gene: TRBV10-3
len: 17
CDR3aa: CAISSLGQGSGANVLTF
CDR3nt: TGTGCCATCAGTTCCCTGGGACAGGGCTCTGGGGCCAACGTCCTGACTTTC

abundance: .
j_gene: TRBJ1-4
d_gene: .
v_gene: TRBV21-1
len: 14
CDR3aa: CASSKGMANEKLFF
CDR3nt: TGTGCCAGCAGCAAAGGGATGGCGAATGAAAAACTGTTTTTT

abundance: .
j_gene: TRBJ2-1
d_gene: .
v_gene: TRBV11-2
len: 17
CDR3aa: CASSLIIKTSSYNEQFF
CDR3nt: TGTGCCAGCAGCTTAATTATAAAGACCAGCTCCTACAATGAGCAGTTCTTC